A selection of T cell receptor beta chains follows, all from one sample in a study of cytomegalovirus exposure and HLA in healthy donors. Assay used: immunoSEQ multiplex PCR; TCRdb lists only in-frame clones, some missing. This table has more than 15,000 clones, approximately 80% appearing once. Source material: PBMCs. The source is a human donor in good health. Each CDR3 is given with its conserved first and last residue. Fields, in order: CDR3 length, V gene, CDR3 protein.

>15|TRBV7-9
CASSLGGQGNTEAFF
>15|TRBV5-1
CASSLGGQSTEKLFF
>15|TRBV10-3
CAISESIPGNTEAFF
>14|TRBV2
CASSRQISGNTIYF
>14|TRBV12-5
CASGPTGTNEKLFF
>13|TRBV25-1
CASSEKGAYEQYF
>13|TRBV9
CASSEDWYNEQFF
>15|TRBV19
CASSALAGGADTQYF
>17|TRBV5-4
CASSLGIGGGAGETQYF
>14|TRBV30
CAWSAGGSNQPQHF
>16|TRBV7-2
CASSLVGGASYNEQFF
>15|TRBV23-1
CASSQSSKTHYEQYF
>14|TRBV9
CASSVNWGHDEQFF
>13|TRBV12-5
CASAGTGWTEAFF
>14|TRBV19
CASIPTGMGTEAFF
>16|TRBV7-6
CASSFFPAGGKETQYF
>14|TRBV14
CASSQLQGTYEQYF
>12|TRBV6-1
CASFERAGEQYF
>15|TRBV7-2
CASSFIQGGTGELFF
>20|TRBV6-1
CASSERSGLAGGLKRDTQYF